These T cell receptor beta chains were read from a single sample in a study of technical replicates of blood from several donors. TCRdb keeps only in-frame clones here, not all; method: immunoSEQ multiplex PCR. The data show 98,000 or so clones, with around 95% seen just once and approximately 0.23% held by the top ten. The source material was T cells isolated from PBMCs. The source is a human donor in good health. Each CDR3 is given with its conserved first and last residue. The D gene is left open where the match is weak.

CDR3 protein: CASSLGLAGASEETQYF
V gene: TRBV5-1
D gene: TRBD2

CDR3 protein: CASSRRSGRAYEQYF
V gene: TRBV7-8
D gene: TRBD2

CDR3 protein: CASSLGQGYEQYF
V gene: TRBV10-2
D gene: TRBD1

CDR3 protein: CASSLPARGPGNTIYF
V gene: TRBV28
D gene: TRBD1

CDR3 protein: CARSLGTRRGRGYTF
V gene: TRBV5-3
D gene: -

CDR3 protein: CASSARTGGSYNEQFF
V gene: TRBV5-1
D gene: TRBD1

CDR3 protein: CASGMQGSYNSPLHF
V gene: TRBV12-5
D gene: -

CDR3 protein: CASSKKEVAAELFF
V gene: TRBV4-1
D gene: -

CDR3 protein: CASSLVEGAGNTIYF
V gene: TRBV7-6
D gene: -

CDR3 protein: CASSQYEQYF
V gene: TRBV10-1
D gene: -

CDR3 protein: CASSVLYRESLTYEQYF
V gene: TRBV2
D gene: -

CDR3 protein: CASSLVAPRYTEAFF
V gene: TRBV7-8
D gene: -

CDR3 protein: CATSSGTGMNTEAFF
V gene: TRBV15
D gene: TRBD1

CDR3 protein: CASSARLFGSDNEQFF
V gene: TRBV2
D gene: -

CDR3 protein: CASSRVEGQGASNQPQHF
V gene: TRBV5-1
D gene: TRBD1

CDR3 protein: CASSPSGLLTDTQYF
V gene: TRBV9
D gene: -

CDR3 protein: CASSTSYEQYF
V gene: TRBV28
D gene: -

CDR3 protein: CSAAFNYGYTF
V gene: TRBV29-1
D gene: -

CDR3 protein: CASSPAQGQGGNQPQHF
V gene: TRBV28
D gene: TRBD1

CDR3 protein: CASSKGGTSSYEQYF
V gene: TRBV21-1
D gene: -

CDR3 protein: CASSPTGVNEKLFF
V gene: TRBV19
D gene: TRBD1

CDR3 protein: CASKKTSGRGAIQYF
V gene: TRBV6-1
D gene: TRBD2

CDR3 protein: CASKGADNTGELFF
V gene: TRBV28
D gene: TRBD1

CDR3 protein: CASSIRGFSNTEAFF
V gene: TRBV19
D gene: -

CDR3 protein: CASSLLAGGQETQYF
V gene: TRBV5-4
D gene: TRBD2

CDR3 protein: CASSFSGQDYEQYF
V gene: TRBV5-1
D gene: TRBD1

CDR3 protein: CASRAALGGELFF
V gene: TRBV6-5
D gene: -

CDR3 protein: CSAFRGYTGELFF
V gene: TRBV29-1
D gene: -

CDR3 protein: CASRVKGLYEQYF
V gene: TRBV2
D gene: -

CDR3 protein: CASSPPGQGIEKLFF
V gene: TRBV28
D gene: TRBD1

CDR3 protein: CASSRGTDYGYTF
V gene: TRBV25-1
D gene: TRBD1

CDR3 protein: CASSLDLAENAYEQYF
V gene: TRBV5-5
D gene: -

CDR3 protein: CATSINRGLTGSWEETQYF
V gene: TRBV15
D gene: -

CDR3 protein: CASSRTGGGNGYTF
V gene: TRBV6-5
D gene: TRBD1

CDR3 protein: CASTVGEQASYEQYF
V gene: TRBV5-4
D gene: -

CDR3 protein: CASSSGGGGTEAFF
V gene: TRBV5-1
D gene: -

CDR3 protein: CASRGWDRGLF
V gene: TRBV6-1
D gene: TRBD1

CDR3 protein: CASSRFGGSTYEQYF
V gene: TRBV7-2
D gene: TRBD2

CDR3 protein: CASNMGGSPYEQYF
V gene: TRBV6-5
D gene: -

CDR3 protein: CASSRNPQGTGELFF
V gene: TRBV19
D gene: -

CDR3 protein: CASSFSRTGPYGYTF
V gene: TRBV6-1
D gene: TRBD1

CDR3 protein: CAIQSSGYTF
V gene: TRBV28
D gene: -

CDR3 protein: CASSADSGVWAGELFF
V gene: TRBV9
D gene: -

CDR3 protein: CASSAGGSTGELFF
V gene: TRBV2
D gene: TRBD2

CDR3 protein: CSVGATNEKLFF
V gene: TRBV29-1
D gene: -

CDR3 protein: CASSDRMSSYEQYF
V gene: TRBV10-2
D gene: -